Described below is a single T cell receptor beta chain sequence and its context. This clonotype has a handful of counts. Its antigen remains unidentified. Base quality data are lacking; no much larger clone is found one base away. This entry belongs to a study of T cells in Graves' hyperthyroidism and ophthalmopathy (dated 2019 in TCRdb). Describing the broader study: Peripheral blood samples were taken at initial diagnosis, before any treatment was given. To identify TCR V-J signatures that set the groups apart, the researchers used a discovery cohort of about a hundred patients, made up of roughly 40 with Graves' ophthalmopathy and about 60 with stable Graves' hyperthyroidism. An independent validation cohort of under 20 hyperthyroidism patients and approximately 16 patients who later progressed to ophthalmopathy tested prospective prediction of ophthalmopathy. The 95 to 100 discovery patients were randomly split 7:3 into training and test sets. In addition, the study compared T-cell repertoires in thyroid tissue and in blood from several Graves' hyperthyroidism patients. After blood sampling, hyperthyroidism patients were treated with methimazole at a starting dose of 30 mg daily, and ophthalmopathy patients were treated with high-dose intravenous methylprednisolone. The paper reports TCR Vbeta CDR3 sequencing of roughly 140 peripheral blood samples: 40 to 45 ophthalmopathy, under 80 hyperthyroidism and 17 progressor patients.

Ophthalmopathy patients had moderately to severely active disease, Clinical Activity Score of at least 3, NOSPECS grade of at least 4, and duration under 3 months. Exclusion was applied to patients with uncontrolled infections, other autoimmune diseases, pregnancy or lactation. Diagnoses were established on the basis of clinical symptoms, serum thyroxine and TRAb, thyroid ultrasound, and orbital computed tomography. PBMCs were isolated from around 10 ml of fresh peripheral blood by Ficoll-Paque density gradient centrifugation. Trizol reagent was used to extract total RNA, and RNA quality was then checked on an Agilent 2100 Bioanalyzer. Points the paper makes about the study in general: Blood samples also contained most of the expanded thyroid clonotypes (frequency above 0.001), which suggests that blood repertoires may reflect thyroid immune responses. In validation, the model predicted progression to ophthalmopathy a median of roughly 6.1 months before onset, with about 64% sensitivity and about 72% specificity. A 13 V-J signature model separated ophthalmopathy from stable hyperthyroidism, with 87.88% sensitivity and roughly 84% specificity in cross-validation and 80%/75% in testing. No statistical method was used to set the sample size in advance, and investigators knew the group allocation.

Amplification of TCR beta CDR3 regions was carried out from RNA transcripts. For the first round of RT-PCR on the TCR CDR3, the HTBI primer set was used together with the Qiagen OneStep RT-PCR kit. Libraries were constructed in a second round of multiplex PCR, after which size selection and purification were carried out. The libraries were sequenced on an Illumina HiSeq2000 using paired-end 100 bp reads. Per the authors' processing: SOAPnuke was used to process the raw data, throwing out any read that contained adapters or uncalled bases, had a mean Phred below 15, or lacked an exact constant-primer or identifier match. High-quality paired reads were merged with COPE v1.2.5, and unique nucleotide sequences were defined as clonotypes. MiTCR v1.1 was used to align clonotypes to the IMGT TRBV, TRBD and TRBJ reference segments. The analysis included only V-J combinations with a frequency above 0.0001, which together covered 98% to 99.2% of the repertoires. A TCS score was defined as the ratio of F50 (clonal expansion) to E x V (chaos), with BLOSUM62-based TCRdist applied between CDR3 peptides within each V-J. Welch's t-statistics and random forest reduced roughly 530 V-J features to around 14, which were used in a naive Bayes classifier (R e1071). In TCRdb, the public reads were trimmed at Q25 with fastp and aligned with MiXCR, with productive beta chains retained. CDR3 protein duplicates are merged, each entry listing the most common genes and DNA. In this record, the V and J calls reflect TCRdb's handling and not the investigators' own analysis. The sample yields a few hundred thousand distinct CDR3 sequences; around a fifth were counted once. Around 54% of the sample is held by the ten biggest clonotypes.

For CDR1 and CDR2, the germline V gene (reference sequence) lists DFQATT and SNEGSKA. The CDR3 spans 16 residues, from the cysteine through the phenylalanine. The read is trimmed to its CDR3 DNA, 48 bases read in frame from base 1. V and J are trimmed by 3 bases and 6 bases, and the gene matches miss 13 bases of the junction. Sequenced sample: blood. The chain employs TRBV20-1 and TRBJ2-1, and 8 junction bases match TRBD1. The source is a woman between 65 and 79 years old with Graves' ophthalmopathy. For the CDR3, the sequence is CSASSRQGALTNEQFF. The sequence in DNA is TGCAGTGCTAGCTCAAGGCAGGGGGCATTAACCAATGAGCAGTTCTTC.